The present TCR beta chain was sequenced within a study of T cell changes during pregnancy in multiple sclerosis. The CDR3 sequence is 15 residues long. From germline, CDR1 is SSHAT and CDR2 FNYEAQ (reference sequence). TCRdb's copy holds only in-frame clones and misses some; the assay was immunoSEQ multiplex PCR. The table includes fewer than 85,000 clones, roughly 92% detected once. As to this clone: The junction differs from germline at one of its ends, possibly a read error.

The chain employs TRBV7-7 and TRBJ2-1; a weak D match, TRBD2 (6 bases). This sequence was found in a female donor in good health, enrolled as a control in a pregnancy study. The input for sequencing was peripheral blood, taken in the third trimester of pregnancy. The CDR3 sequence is CASSLPSVRGYQQFF. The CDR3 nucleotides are TGTGCTAGCAGCCTCCCTAGCGTGAGGGGCTACCAGCAGTTCTTC.